The rows below give T cell receptor beta chains drawn from one sample of a study of OX40 agonist ivuxolimab in advanced cancers. Produced via immunoSEQ multiplex PCR; TCRdb's table is partial and in-frame only. This table has more than 20,000 clones, over 80% appearing once. Sequenced here: CD4+ or CD8+ T cells sorted from blood, sampled in a trial of the OX40 agonist ivuxolimab. These TCRs come from an adult with an advanced solid tumor such as melanoma, head and neck, liver or kidney cancer. Both conserved end residues are part of each CDR3. A D gene is named only where the DNA matches it firmly. Only some rows state a clone size, as once, few, many or a class for expanded clones.

clone size	D gene	V gene	J gene	CDR3 protein	CDR3 DNA
.	.	TRBV4-1	TRBJ1-2	CASSQTQVGDYYGYTF	TGCGCCAGCAGCCAAACCCAGGTAGGGGACTACTATGGCTACACCTTC
once	.	TRBV5-5	TRBJ2-7	CASSRTYVTYEQYF	TGTGCCAGCAGCAGGACGTACGTAACCTACGAGCAGTACTTC
once	TRBD1	TRBV2	TRBJ2-1	CASRAGTASYNEQFF	TGTGCCAGCAGGGCCGGGACAGCTTCCTACAATGAGCAGTTCTTC
.	.	TRBV5-6	TRBJ2-1	CASSFGGGSYNEQFF	TGTGCCAGCAGCTTTGGGGGTGGCTCCTACAATGAGCAGTTCTTC
once	.	TRBV4-1	TRBJ2-7	CASSQGTLTYEQYF	TGCGCCAGCAGCCAAGGGACACTAACCTACGAGCAGTACTTC
.	TRBD2	TRBV7-9	TRBJ2-3	CASSLPSGGTGDTQYF	TGTGCCAGCAGCTTACCTAGCGGGGGGACAGGAGATACGCAGTATTTT
.	TRBD2	TRBV5-1	TRBJ2-7	CASSLGAGGVTSGGTRSYEQYF	TGCGCCAGCAGCTTGGGAGCTGGAGGGGTGACTAGCGGGGGAACCCGCTCCTACGAGCAGTACTTC
.	.	TRBV5-1	TRBJ2-3	CASSLLAGDTQYF	TGCGCCAGCAGCTTGTTAGCCGGGGATACGCAGTATTTT
.	.	TRBV5-1	TRBJ1-1	CASSLEDTEAFF	TGCGCCAGCAGCTTGGAGGACACTGAAGCTTTCTTT
.	.	TRBV5-6	TRBJ2-5	CASSHLIGAGTQYF	TGTGCCAGCAGCCACCTGATAGGGGCTGGGACCCAGTACTTC
.	.	TRBV6-4	TRBJ2-3	CASREQGSDTQYF	TGTGCCAGCAGGGAACAGGGTAGTGATACGCAGTATTTT
.	.	TRBV5-1	TRBJ2-7	CASSLEWTPDEQYF	TGCGCCAGCAGCTTGGAATGGACCCCCGACGAGCAGTACTTC
.	TRBD2	TRBV4-1	TRBJ2-1	CASSLAGTNEQFF	TGCGCCAGCAGCCTAGCGGGAACCAATGAGCAGTTCTTC
.	TRBD1	TRBV27	TRBJ2-1	CASSPEATWDRMMHNEQFF	TGTGCCAGCAGCCCAGAGGCCACTTGGGACAGAATGATGCACAATGAGCAGTTCTTC
.	TRBD1	TRBV4-1	TRBJ2-6	CASSQQGAAGANVLTF	TGCGCCAGCAGCCAACAGGGGGCCGCTGGGGCCAACGTCCTGACTTTC
.	.	TRBV27	TRBJ2-4	CASSYQVRDGKNIQYF	TGTGCCAGCAGTTATCAGGTTCGGGATGGCAAAAACATTCAGTACTTC
.	TRBD1	TRBV5-1	TRBJ1-3	CASSLGGQRYSGNTIYF	TGCGCCAGCAGCTTGGGGGGACAGCGCTACTCTGGAAACACCATATATTTT
.	TRBD1	TRBV10-1	TRBJ2-7	CASSRDSSSYEQYF	TGCGCCAGCAGTCGGGACAGCAGCTCCTACGAGCAGTACTTC
.	TRBD2	TRBV18	TRBJ2-7	CASSQTSGDYEQYF	TGTGCCAGCTCACAGACTAGCGGGGACTACGAGCAGTACTTC
.	.	TRBV7-9	TRBJ1-1	CASSRVRIRGTEAFF	TGTGCCAGCAGCCGGGTCCGTATTAGGGGCACTGAAGCTTTCTTT
.	.	TRBV4-2	TRBJ2-1	CASSQEGTSGLAYNEQFF	TGTGCCAGCAGCCAAGAAGGGACGTCGGGGCTTGCCTACAATGAGCAGTTCTTC
.	.	TRBV10-3	TRBJ2-1	CAISEPTRISYNEQFF	TGTGCCATCAGTGAGCCGACTAGGATTTCCTACAATGAGCAGTTCTTC
few	.	TRBV5-1	TRBJ2-7	CASSLGGSEQYF	TGCGCCAGCAGCTTGGGGGGGAGCGAGCAGTACTTC
few	TRBD1	TRBV5-5	TRBJ1-2	CASSLNPTGAGYGYTF	TGTGCCAGCAGCCTCAATCCGACAGGGGCGGGCTATGGCTACACCTTC
.	.	TRBV27	TRBJ2-2	CASTTGYAPGELFF	TGTGCCAGCACCACGGGTTATGCCCCCGGGGAGCTGTTTTTT
once	TRBD2	TRBV15	TRBJ2-2	CATSRSGTSPGELFF	TGTGCCACCAGCAGATCCGGGACTAGCCCCGGGGAGCTGTTTTTT
.	.	TRBV4-1	TRBJ1-4	CASSDTGATNEKLFF	TGCGCCAGCAGCGACACAGGTGCAACTAATGAAAAACTGTTTTTT
.	.	TRBV11-2	TRBJ2-7	CASSLELPSSYEQYF	TGTGCCAGCAGCTTAGAACTGCCAAGCTCCTACGAGCAGTACTTC
once	.	TRBV5-1	TRBJ2-3	CASSLYWVSRTDTQYF	TGCGCCAGCAGCTTATACTGGGTCTCCCGCACAGATACGCAGTATTTT
.	.	TRBV30	TRBJ2-1	CAWSKGTLFNEQFF	TGTGCCTGGAGCAAGGGGACTTTGTTCAATGAGCAGTTCTTC
.	TRBD1	TRBV5-4	TRBJ1-2	CASSAGQGASGYTF	TGTGCCAGCAGCGCGGGACAGGGGGCCTCTGGCTACACCTTC
.	.	TRBV28	TRBJ2-1	CASSLQGSGNEQFF	TGTGCCAGCAGTTTACAGGGATCGGGGAATGAGCAGTTCTTC
.	TRBD1	TRBV15	TRBJ2-5	CATSRQGQETQYF	TGTGCCACCTCCAGACAGGGTCAAGAGACCCAGTACTTC
.	TRBD1	TRBV30	TRBJ1-2	CAWSVAEGQKGYTF	TGTGCCTGGAGTGTAGCGGAGGGACAGAAAGGCTACACCTTC
.	TRBD2	TRBV7-8	TRBJ2-1	CASSPGLAGDKEFF	TGTGCCAGCAGCCCGGGACTAGCGGGGGACAAAGAGTTCTTC
.	.	TRBV27	TRBJ1-5	CASSPRGGGNNQPQHF	TGTGCCAGCAGTCCCCGTGGGGGGGGGAATAATCAGCCCCAGCATTTT
.	.	TRBV6-4	TRBJ1-1	CASSEVEGSAEAFF	TGTGCCAGCAGTGAGGTGGAGGGGAGTGCTGAAGCTTTCTTT
once	.	TRBV7-9	TRBJ2-5	CASSSPYEETQYF	TGTGCCAGCAGCTCACCTTATGAAGAGACCCAGTACTTC
.	TRBD2	TRBV11-1	TRBJ2-7	CASSLAAGGTYEQYF	TGTGCCAGCAGCTTAGCGGCGGGGGGAACCTACGAGCAGTACTTC
.	TRBD2	TRBV2	TRBJ2-7	CASSEGPSGITYEQYF	TGTGCCAGCAGTGAAGGTCCTAGCGGAATAACCTACGAGCAGTACTTC
.	.	TRBV4-1	TRBJ1-3	CASSVLIEDGNTIYF	TGCGCCAGCAGCGTACTTATTGAGGACGGAAACACCATATATTTT
once	.	TRBV7-2	TRBJ2-2	CASSQVKMTYTGELFF	TGTGCCAGCAGCCAAGTAAAGATGACCTACACCGGGGAGCTGTTTTTT
.	.	TRBV11-2	TRBJ2-5	CASSLGVGYQETQYF	TGTGCCAGCAGCTTAGGTGTTGGCTACCAAGAGACCCAGTACTTC
.	.	TRBV27	TRBJ1-1	CASRYEGWSTEAFF	TGTGCCAGCAGATACGAGGGATGGAGCACTGAAGCTTTCTTT
.	TRBD2	TRBV14	TRBJ2-1	CASSQTTSGRLSNEQFF	TGTGCCAGCAGCCAGACGACTAGCGGGAGGCTTAGCAATGAGCAGTTCTTC
.	TRBD1	TRBV28	TRBJ2-3	CASSLTGTGDTQYF	TGTGCCAGCAGTTTAACCGGGACAGGTGATACGCAGTATTTT
.	TRBD2	TRBV6-6	TRBJ2-3	CASSLRGGTDTQYF	TGTGCCAGCAGTTTACGGGGGGGCACAGATACGCAGTATTTT
.	.	TRBV6-5	TRBJ2-2	CASSYVPDGGELFF	TGTGCCAGCAGTTACGTCCCCGACGGGGGGGAGCTGTTTTTT
few	.	TRBV29-1	TRBJ2-5	CSVEENEETQYF	TGCAGCGTTGAAGAAAATGAAGAGACCCAGTACTTC
.	.	TRBV30	TRBJ1-6	CAWSVDSSYNSPLHF	TGTGCCTGGAGTGTGGACAGCTCCTATAATTCACCCCTCCACTTT
.	TRBD2	TRBV10-1	TRBJ2-2	CASSESPGGSRDAGELFF	TGCGCCAGCAGTGAGTCTCCGGGGGGTTCTAGGGACGCCGGGGAGCTGTTTTTT
.	TRBD1	TRBV6-5	TRBJ1-1	CASTYRGGIVTEAFF	TGTGCCAGCACCTACAGGGGAGGTATCGTCACTGAAGCTTTCTTT
.	.	TRBV10-1	TRBJ2-1	CASSEISLVGEQFF	TGCGCCAGCAGTGAAATAAGTCTTGTCGGTGAGCAGTTCTTC
.	TRBD1	TRBV10-2	TRBJ1-2	CASSELEQGYGYTF	TGCGCCAGCAGTGAGTTGGAACAGGGGTATGGCTACACCTTC
.	TRBD2	TRBV11-2	TRBJ2-7	CASSFEAGEGYEQYF	TGTGCCAGCAGCTTCGAAGCGGGGGAAGGTTACGAGCAGTACTTC
.	TRBD2	TRBV7-2	TRBJ2-1	CASSLGGRLAHNEQFF	TGTGCCAGCAGCTTAGGAGGGAGACTAGCGCACAATGAGCAGTTCTTC
.	.	TRBV5-5	TRBJ2-3	CASSLVPTSGTDTQYF	TGTGCCAGCAGCTTGGTGCCAACATCTGGCACAGATACGCAGTATTTT
.	.	TRBV19	TRBJ1-5	CASSIGLDQPQHF	TGTGCCAGTAGTATAGGCCTCGATCAGCCCCAGCATTTT
once	.	TRBV6-5	TRBJ2-2	CASRLGAGTGELFF	TGTGCCAGCAGGTTAGGGGCCGGCACCGGGGAGCTGTTTTTT
.	.	TRBV6-5	TRBJ1-2	CASSWGDNGYTF	TGTGCCAGCAGCTGGGGTGATAACGGCTACACCTTC